This T cell receptor (beta chain) was recovered during a study of radiotherapy plus CTLA-4 blockade in lung cancer listed by TCRdb under 2018. About the investigation overall: Among enrolled patients, around 18% had an objective response and roughly 30% reached disease control. General study outcomes and caveats: After treatment with radiotherapy and ipilimumab, TCR clones that came from tumors expanded in the peripheral blood. Early dynamic changes in blood T cell clones, together with increased serum interferon-beta after radiation, were reported as the strongest predictors of response.

Receptor libraries were prepared by the immunoSEQ multiplex PCR assay. Drawn from immuneACCESS, this table holds only the in-frame rearrangements with V and J called that TCRdb kept. Clones are partly lost; checked studies trace under half to an unresolved V gene and leave the rest unexplained. Within this sample are 64,000 or so clones, with around 74% of them counted one time only. The top ten hold approximately 8.3% of the sample. V is pared back by 0 bases and J by 4 bases, with 13 bases lying between the germline termini. CDR1 and CDR2 are read off the germline V gene as SQVTM and ANQGSEA. The CDR3 contains 15 residues, cysteine and phenylalanine counted. Only CDR3 DNA is held: 45 bases, read in frame from base 1. The study evaluated CTLA-4 blockade (ipilimumab) given together with focal radiation therapy in patients who had chemo-refractory metastatic non-small-cell lung cancer. With respect to this clone: Its antigen has not been determined. No base-level quality is on record; no much larger clone is a single base apart.

Here the chain combines TRBV29-1 and TRBJ1-3, with no confidently assigned D gene. This receptor was identified in a human donor with non-small cell lung cancer whose response to radiotherapy plus ipilimumab could not be evaluated. Sample: peripheral blood, taken from a patient treated with radiotherapy plus ipilimumab. The DNA is as follows: TGCAGCGTTGAAGATTGGAGGGCATCAGGAAACACCATATATTTT. This translates into CSVEDWRASGNTIYF.